This note documents a single T cell receptor (beta chain) sequence. The antigen is not known. The entry originates in a study of shared clonotypes between healthy human individuals. The authors distributed each subset's genomic DNA evenly over several immunoSEQ plates. Profiled with immunoSEQ multiplex PCR; TCRdb holds only in-frame clones, not every one. The sample has 1,500,000 or so clones; 96% are singletons. General observations from the study: Clonotype sharing across four donors was observed for around 5% of naive CD4 clonotypes.

All of the donors resided in Nashville, Tennessee, and each was a Caucasian adult. This CDR3 contains 15 residues. Germline loops: CDR1 SGHDT, CDR2 YYEEEE. V shed 2 bases and J shed 4 bases, with 15 bases lying between them. The specimen was naive CD4+ T cells sorted from blood. Subset given: CD45RA+ positively selected. The rearrangement joins TRBV5-6 to TRBJ1-1; D gene unclear. This receptor was taken from a man aged 25 to 45 in good health. The DNA of the CDR3 is TGTGCCAGCAGCTTAGGGCCACCGAGGAGCACTGAAGCTTTCTTT. This sequence encodes CASSLGPPRSTEAFF. The variable domain in full, completed from reference TRBV5-6 and TRBJ1-1, reads DAGVTQSPTHLIKTRGQQVTLRCSPKSGHDTVSWYQQALGQGPQFIFQYYEEEERQRGNFPDRFSGHQFPNYSSELNVNALLLGDSALYLCASSLGPPRSTEAFFGQGTRLTVV.